These 5 T cell receptor beta chains were sequenced from one sample in a study of blood T cells in healthy people across ages. Next came a second PCR, run for about 6 to 12 cycles, which used a sample-barcoded 5' primer along with a J-beta primer mix. TCRdb ran MiXCR on the 5' RACE reads and lists one entry per CDR3 protein. The table includes about 680,000 distinct CDR3 sequences, 49% detected once. Material for sequencing was blood. These receptors were obtained from a woman aged 55 to 70 in good health.

For the CDR3, the DNA is TGTGCCAGCAGTTTCAGGGGGACAGGTCTAGCGGGAGTAACAGATACGCAGTATTTT. Protein product: CASSFRGTGLAGVTDTQYF. J is TRBJ2-3 and V is TRBV27, with 10 positions matching TRBD2. Losses at the gene ends were 3 bases for V and 3 bases for J; bases not matched to a gene: 15. CDR1 and CDR2 (germline): MNHEY, SMNVEV (reference sequence). The CDR3 length is 19 residues.

The V gene is TRBV4-3, the J gene TRBJ2-1; 7 bases agree with TRBD1. Germline V gives CDR1 LGHNA, CDR2 YSLEER. The CDR3 extends over 17 amino acids. Losses at the gene ends were 3 bases for V and 1 base for J; bases not matched to a gene: 9. As DNA, the CDR3 is TGCGCCAGCAGCCAGGAACAGGGGATGGGTTCCTACAATGAGCAGTTCTTC. Translating gives CASSQEQGMGSYNEQFF.

The genes are TRBV4-3 and TRBJ1-6; D gene uncertain. Germline assignment: CDR1 LGHNA and CDR2 YSLEER. CDR3 length: 15 amino acids. Trimming stripped 2 bases from V and 7 bases from J, with 12 bases between. As DNA, the CDR3 is TGCGCCAGCAGCCAAAGGGAGGGCAGAAATTCACCCCTCCACTTT. Amino acids: CASSQREGRNSPLHF.

The chain combines TRBV11-2 with TRBJ1-2, with 7 bases aligning to TRBD1. CDR1 is SGHAT, CDR2 FQNNGV, per germline. The CDR3 length is 15 residues. V shed 5 bases and J 4 bases; nucleotides not matched to a gene: 10. The CDR3 DNA reads as TGTGCCAGCAGCGCCACAGGGGACTTAAGCTATGGCTACACCTTC. The encoded protein is CASSATGDLSYGYTF.

This clonotype occurred many times. The rearrangement links TRBV29-1 to TRBJ2-3; D is uncertain. Looked up from germline, CDR1 is SQVTM and CDR2 is ANQGSEA. With 4 bases removed from V and 1 base from J, the gap between germline ends came to 6 bases. The CDR3 spans 12 residues. The CDR3 is CSVGSGTDTQYF. The CDR3 region has the DNA TGCAGCGTTGGAAGCGGCACAGATACGCAGTATTTT.